These T cell receptor beta chains were read from a single sample in a study of molecular identifiers for immune sequencing clone quantification. MiXCR, run by TCRdb on the PCR reads, gives a single entry per CDR3 protein. Found here are 460,000 or so distinct CDR3 sequences, about 26% of them singletons; the top ten hold around 0.76%. The sequenced sample consisted of naive CD8+ T cells from blood, with Jurkat cell RNA spiked in. These TCRs come from a human donor in good health. Some libraries in this study had Jurkat cell RNA spiked in. The CDR3 runs from the conserved cysteine through the conserved F or W. The D gene is left open where the match is weak.

>TRBJ2-7|-|TRBV4-1
CASSQDDLGSSYEQYF
>TRBJ2-1|-|TRBV25-1
CASTDSGRGAYNEQFF
>TRBJ2-7|-|TRBV19
CASSMSGRSYEQYF
>TRBJ1-2|-|TRBV4-1
CASSQVTKGRTNYGYTF
>TRBJ1-4|TRBD1|TRBV6-5
CASRFRGSFEKLFF
>TRBJ1-2|-|TRBV20-1
CSARKEKETRADGYTF
>TRBJ2-7|-|TRBV20-1
CSASVPDVSYEQYF
>TRBJ2-2|-|TRBV12-3/TRBV12-4
CASSFPDKGANTGELFF
>TRBJ2-1|-|TRBV9
CASSAISPAEQFF
>TRBJ2-7|-|TRBV10-3
CAISDPGPYKQYF
>TRBJ2-3|-|TRBV20-1
CSARDHRSTDTQYF
>TRBJ2-1|TRBD1|TRBV20-1
CSAHARDSGGNEQFF
>TRBJ1-1|-|TRBV9
CASSVGGALDTEAFF
>TRBJ2-1|TRBD1|TRBV29-1
CSVRQGHYNEQFF
>TRBJ2-1|TRBD1|TRBV6-5
CASSLTSRGRGPNNEQFF
>TRBJ1-1|-|TRBV19
CASFRGGEAFF
>TRBJ2-3|-|TRBV6-2/TRBV6-3
CASSPPEGLTDTQYF
>TRBJ2-1|TRBD2|TRBV24-1
CATSDDSGGTRNEQFF
>TRBJ1-5|-|TRBV4-3
CASSPWTFQPQHF
>TRBJ1-2|-|TRBV5-5
CASSHKQQGLKGYTF
>TRBJ2-1|-|TRBV7-8
CASSSLPGPHLGGEQFF
>TRBJ2-1|-|TRBV20-1
CSASDRGGNEQFF
>TRBJ2-2|-|TRBV10-3
CALGRPNTGELFF
>TRBJ1-1|-|TRBV2
CASRDPGTNTEAYF
>TRBJ1-3|TRBD1|TRBV23-1
CASSQSGDRGQVDTIYF
>TRBJ1-5|-|TRBV6-2/TRBV6-3
CASSGINQPQHF
>TRBJ1-1|-|TRBV4-3
CASSQRTTHTEAFF
>TRBJ1-4|-|TRBV7-6
CASSLSVAENEKLFF
>TRBJ2-3|TRBD2|TRBV20-1
CSARKRGLTDTQYF
>TRBJ1-1|TRBD1|TRBV7-2
CASRTGITEAFF